The sequence of this TCR beta chain was determined in a study of T-cell reconstitution after alpha-beta-depleted transplantation in children (dated by TCRdb to the mid-2010s). About the full investigation: T-cell immune reconstitution after TCRalphabeta/CD19-depleted allogeneic hematopoietic cell transplantation in children was quantitatively tracked in the study by means of TCR repertoire profiling.

From its cysteine to its phenylalanine, the CDR3 spans 12 amino acids. The retained sequence is limited to the CDR3, 36 bases, with the frame set at the first base. CDR1 is given as MNHEY and CDR2 as SVGEGT, both from the germline V gene. Trimming at the junction amounts to 2 bases on V and 7 bases on J, and the germline ends lie 6 bases apart. Results and caveats for the whole study, not just this receptor: In some patients, the high TCRbeta diversity seen at day 60 was put down to recipient T cells and intrathymic progenitors that had survived conditioning. Hyperexpanded clone frequencies declined over subsequent months; after one year, T-cell counts and TCRbeta diversity were mostly attributed to newly produced T cells. About two months after transplant, the apparently early recovery of alphabetaT-cell counts reportedly depended on just several hundred clones that had expanded rapidly and came from non-depleted graft cells.

Remarks on this clonotype: What antigen it recognizes has not been identified. Per-base quality was not reported, and no clone a single base away is much larger than it.

In the paper's terms, the treatment or condition label means: allogeneic hematopoietic cell transplantation with graft depleted of TCRalphabeta T cells and CD19 B cells. The transplant recipients were children given TCRalphabeta/CD19-depleted allogeneic hematopoietic cell grafts. The library was generated by PCR. Sequencing used an Illumina HiSeq 2500. TCR library preparation used molecular barcoding, with unique molecular identifiers applied to normalize quantification of the TCRbeta repertoire. In TCRdb, the public reads were trimmed at Q25 with fastp and aligned with MiXCR, with productive beta chains retained. Identical CDR3 protein sequences are pooled into one entry, listed with their most common genes and DNA. Within this sample are a few hundred thousand distinct CDR3 sequences, with approximately 41% of them counted one time only. The ten largest clones take up approximately 30% of the sample.

The sample in question was PBMCs, obtained before TCRalphabeta/CD19-depleted stem cell transplant. This chain is built from TRBV6-2 or TRBV6-3 and TRBJ1-5; the D gene lacks a confident call. The source is a girl aged 2 to 9 with aplastic anemia, due to receive a stem cell transplant. The sequence in DNA is TGTGCCAGCAGTTACCAGGCACAGCCCCAGCATTTT. It specifies CASSYQAQPQHF.